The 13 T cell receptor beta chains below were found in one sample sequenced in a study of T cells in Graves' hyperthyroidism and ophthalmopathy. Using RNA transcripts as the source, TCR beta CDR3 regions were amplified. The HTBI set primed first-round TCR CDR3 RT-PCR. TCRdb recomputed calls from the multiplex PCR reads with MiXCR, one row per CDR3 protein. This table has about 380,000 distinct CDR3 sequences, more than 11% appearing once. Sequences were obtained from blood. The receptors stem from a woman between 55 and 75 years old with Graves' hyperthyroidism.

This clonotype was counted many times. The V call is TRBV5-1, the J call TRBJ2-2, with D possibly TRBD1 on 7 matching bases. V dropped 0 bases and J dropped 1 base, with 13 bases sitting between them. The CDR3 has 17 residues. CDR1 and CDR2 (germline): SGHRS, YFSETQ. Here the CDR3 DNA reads TGCGCCAGCAGCTTGGGACAGGGAGGAAGGAACACCGGGGAGCTGTTTTTT. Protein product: CASSLGQGGRNTGELFF.

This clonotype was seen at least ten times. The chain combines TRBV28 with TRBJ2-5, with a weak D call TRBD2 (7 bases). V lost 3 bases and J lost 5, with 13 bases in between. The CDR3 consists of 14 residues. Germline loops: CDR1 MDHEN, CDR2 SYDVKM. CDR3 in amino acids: CASSFGGARETQYF. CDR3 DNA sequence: TGTGCCAGCAGTTTTGGGGGGGCGAGGGAGACCCAGTACTTC.

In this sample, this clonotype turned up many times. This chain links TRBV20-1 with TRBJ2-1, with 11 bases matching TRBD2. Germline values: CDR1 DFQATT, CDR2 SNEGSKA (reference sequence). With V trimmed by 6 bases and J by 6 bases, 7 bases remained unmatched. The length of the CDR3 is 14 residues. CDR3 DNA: TGCAGTGCACCGACTAGCGGGACGACCAATGAGCAGTTCTTC. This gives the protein CSAPTSGTTNEQFF.

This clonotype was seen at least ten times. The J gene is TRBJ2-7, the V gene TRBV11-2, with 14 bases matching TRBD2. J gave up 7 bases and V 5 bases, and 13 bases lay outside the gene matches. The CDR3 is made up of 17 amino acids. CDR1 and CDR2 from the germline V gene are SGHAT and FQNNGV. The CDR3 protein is CASSPLLGTSGRLEQYF. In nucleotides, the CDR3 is TGTGCCAGCAGCCCTCTTTTAGGGACTAGCGGGAGATTAGAGCAGTACTTC.

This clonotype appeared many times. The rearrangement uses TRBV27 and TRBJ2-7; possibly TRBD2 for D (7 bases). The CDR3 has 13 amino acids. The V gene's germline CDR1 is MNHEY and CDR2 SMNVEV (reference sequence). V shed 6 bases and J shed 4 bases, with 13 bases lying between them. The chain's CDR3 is CASSLGGGYEQYF. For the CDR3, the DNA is TGTGCCAGCAGCTTAGGGGGGGGGTACGAGCAGTACTTC.

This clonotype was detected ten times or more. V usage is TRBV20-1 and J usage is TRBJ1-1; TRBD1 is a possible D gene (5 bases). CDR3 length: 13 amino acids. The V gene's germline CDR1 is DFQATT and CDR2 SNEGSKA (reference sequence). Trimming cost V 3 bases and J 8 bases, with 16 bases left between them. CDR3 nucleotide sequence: TGCAGTGCTAGTGCCAGGGCTTCCCGAGAAGCTTTCTTT. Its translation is CSASARASREAFF.

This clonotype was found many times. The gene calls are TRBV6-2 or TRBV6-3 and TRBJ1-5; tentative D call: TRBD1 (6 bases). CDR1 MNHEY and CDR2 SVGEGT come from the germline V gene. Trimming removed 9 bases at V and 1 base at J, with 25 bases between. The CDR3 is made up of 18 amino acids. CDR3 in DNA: TGTGCCAGTAAACGTACGGGGGCGTTGAGTTTGAGCAATCAGCCCCAGCATTTT. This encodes CASKRTGALSLSNQPQHF.

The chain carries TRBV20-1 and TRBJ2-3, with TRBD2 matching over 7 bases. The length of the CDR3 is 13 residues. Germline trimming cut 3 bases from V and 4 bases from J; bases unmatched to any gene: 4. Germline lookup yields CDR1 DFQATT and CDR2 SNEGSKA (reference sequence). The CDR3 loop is CSARGGRADTQYF. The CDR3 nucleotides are TGCAGTGCTAGGGGCGGGAGAGCAGATACGCAGTATTTT.

The CDR3 region is CSARTDRTYGYTF. DNA of the CDR3: TGCAGTGCTAGGACGGACAGGACCTATGGCTACACCTTC. This chain uses TRBV20-1 with TRBJ1-2; 7 bases map to TRBD1. The CDR3 sequence is 13 residues long. The J segment lost 4 bases and the V segment lost 3 bases, leaving 5 bases of the junction unmatched. CDR1 DFQATT and CDR2 SNEGSKA come from the germline V gene (reference sequence).

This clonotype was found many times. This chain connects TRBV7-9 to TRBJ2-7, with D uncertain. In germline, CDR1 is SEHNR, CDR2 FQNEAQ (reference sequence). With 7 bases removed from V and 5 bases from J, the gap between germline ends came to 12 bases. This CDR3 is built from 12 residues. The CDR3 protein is CASTLGGNEQYF. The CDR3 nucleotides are TGTGCCAGCACCCTGGGTGGCAACGAGCAGTACTTC. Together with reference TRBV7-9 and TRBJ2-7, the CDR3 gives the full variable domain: DTGVSQNPRHKITKRGQNVTFRCDPISEHNRLYWYRQTLGQGPEFLTYFQNEAQLEKSRLLSDRFSAERPKGSFSTLEIQRTEQGDSAMYLCASTLGGNEQYFGPGTRLTVT.

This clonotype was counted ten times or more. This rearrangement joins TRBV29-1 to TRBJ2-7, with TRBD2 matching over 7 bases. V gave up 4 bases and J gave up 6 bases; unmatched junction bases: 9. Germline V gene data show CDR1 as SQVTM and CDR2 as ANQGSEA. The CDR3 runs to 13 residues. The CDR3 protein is CSVGEGWSSEQYF. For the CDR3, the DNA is TGCAGCGTTGGGGAGGGGTGGTCGTCCGAGCAGTACTTC.

The CDR3 DNA sequence: TGTGCCACCAGTGAGAGTGTTCCCGGGGAGCTGTTTTTT. Residues: CATSESVPGELFF. This chain joins TRBV24-1 and TRBJ2-2; D not certain. The CDR3 contains 13 residues. Germline V lookup: CDR1 KGHDR, CDR2 SFDVKD. The V gene lost 4 bases and the J gene lost 6 bases, with 8 bases spanning the gap.

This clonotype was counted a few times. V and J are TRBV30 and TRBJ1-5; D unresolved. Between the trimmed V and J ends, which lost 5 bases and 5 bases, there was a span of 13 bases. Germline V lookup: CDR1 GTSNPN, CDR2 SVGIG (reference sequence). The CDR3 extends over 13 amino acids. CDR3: CAWGADTYQPQHF. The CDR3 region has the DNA TGTGCCTGGGGAGCAGACACCTATCAGCCCCAGCATTTT. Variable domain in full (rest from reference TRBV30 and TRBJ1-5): SQTIHQWPATLVQPVGSPLSLECTVEGTSNPNLYWYRQAAGRGLQLLFYSVGIGQISSEVPQNLSASRPQDRQFILSSKKLLLSDSGFYLCAWGADTYQPQHFGDGTRLSIL.